A selection of T cell receptor beta chains follows, all from one sample in a study of T cells after yellow fever vaccination. TCRdb processed the 5' RACE reads anew with MiXCR; each CDR3 protein has one entry. The sample yields under 150,000 distinct CDR3 sequences, 7% to 9% seen once. This specimen consisted of CD4+ T cells sorted from PBMCs, obtained 5 days after the yellow fever booster vaccination. Source of these receptors: a man aged 25-40 years who received the YFV17D yellow fever vaccine. CDR3s include the opening cysteine and the closing phenylalanine or tryptophan. D genes are given only for firm matches. Clone size, where shown, is once, few, many, or a class for clones that have expanded.

V	size	D	J	CDR3	DNA
TRBV15	many	TRBD2	TRBJ2-1	CATGLAGSRYNEQFF	TGTGCCACCGGACTAGCGGGCAGCCGGTACAATGAGCAGTTCTTC
TRBV20-1	many	-	TRBJ1-4	CSARLASEKLFF	TGCAGTGCTAGGCTAGCCTCGGAAAAACTGTTTTTT
TRBV5-1	many	TRBD2	TRBJ2-7	CASSLAPGLAHEQYF	TGCGCCAGCAGCTTGGCGCCGGGACTAGCTCACGAGCAGTACTTC
TRBV5-1	many	-	TRBJ2-7	CASSRDSQSSYEQYF	TGCGCCAGCAGCCGGGACTCGCAGAGCTCCTACGAGCAGTACTTC
TRBV20-1	few	TRBD2	TRBJ2-5	CSAIAGQETQYF	TGCAGTGCTATAGCGGGGCAAGAGACCCAGTACTTC
TRBV12-3/TRBV12-4	few	TRBD1	TRBJ2-5	CASSFWDTGGEETQYF	TGTGCCAGCAGTTTCTGGGATACAGGGGGCGAAGAGACCCAGTACTTC
TRBV20-1	many	TRBD2	TRBJ2-1	CSAPRTSGRVYNEQFF	TGCAGTGCCCCGCGTACTAGCGGGAGAGTATACAATGAGCAGTTCTTC
TRBV7-2	many	-	TRBJ2-3	CASTSLSGTQYF	TGTGCCAGCACCTCGCTCTCGGGTACGCAGTATTTT
TRBV20-1	many	TRBD2	TRBJ2-3	CSARGGRAGDTQYF	TGCAGTGCTAGGGGGGGGAGGGCCGGAGATACGCAGTATTTT
TRBV14	many	TRBD2	TRBJ2-1	CASSQGLGTEQFF	TGTGCCAGCAGCCAGGGACTAGGAACTGAGCAGTTCTTC
TRBV2	many	-	TRBJ2-7	CASRANQGDSRAQYF	TGTGCCAGCAGAGCAAACCAGGGAGATTCGCGTGCGCAGTACTTC
TRBV20-1	few	TRBD1	TRBJ1-6	CSAAGQGSSPLHF	TGCAGTGCGGCGGGACAGGGGTCTTCACCCCTCCACTTT
TRBV7-3	many	TRBD2	TRBJ2-1	CASSSSGNDNEQFF	TGTGCCAGCAGCTCTAGCGGGAATGATAATGAGCAGTTCTTC
TRBV24-1	many	TRBD1	TRBJ2-3	CATTSGTGRTDTQYF	TGTGCCACCACCTCCGGGACAGGCCGCACAGATACGCAGTATTTT
TRBV20-1	many	-	TRBJ2-1	CSARPGGKNEQFF	TGCAGTGCTAGGCCGGGCGGGAAAAATGAGCAGTTCTTC
TRBV19	-	-	TRBJ2-2	CASRTPGGPTGELFF	TGTGCCAGTAGGACCCCCGGGGGGCCAACCGGGGAGCTGTTTTTT
TRBV5-1	many	-	TRBJ2-6	CASSSQTSGANVLTF	TGCGCCAGCAGCTCACAGACCTCTGGGGCCAACGTCCTGACTTTC
TRBV6-2/TRBV6-3	-	-	TRBJ1-1	CASSLLQKPETEAFF	TGTGCCAGCAGTCTGTTGCAAAAACCGGAGACTGAAGCTTTCTTT
TRBV28	many	-	TRBJ1-4	CASSPSNEKLFF	TGTGCCAGCAGTCCGTCTAATGAAAAACTGTTTTTT
TRBV10-3	few	TRBD2	TRBJ2-1	CAIIPSGLADSYNEQFF	TGTGCCATCATACCCTCCGGCCTAGCGGACTCCTACAATGAGCAGTTCTTC
TRBV28	many	-	TRBJ2-4	CATPLEGIQYF	TGTGCAACCCCCCTGGAGGGCATTCAGTACTTC
TRBV5-1	many	-	TRBJ2-1	CASSLRDRPSNYNEQFF	TGCGCCAGCAGCCTCCGGGACCGCCCATCAAATTACAATGAGCAGTTCTTC
TRBV12-3/TRBV12-4	many	-	TRBJ1-1	CASSSGLGTEAFF	TGTGCCAGCAGTTCAGGGTTAGGGACTGAAGCTTTCTTT
TRBV20-1	-	-	TRBJ2-3	CSPWGRTDTQYF	TGCAGCCCTTGGGGGCGGACAGATACGCAGTATTTT
TRBV10-3	many	-	TRBJ2-1	CAISQRGTDDEQFF	TGTGCCATCTCGCAACGGGGCACAGACGATGAGCAGTTCTTC
TRBV28	many	-	TRBJ2-6	CASSFKGTGANVLTF	TGTGCCAGCAGTTTTAAGGGGACCGGGGCCAACGTCCTGACTTTC
TRBV28	many	TRBD2	TRBJ2-7	CASRVGLGDTYEQYF	TGTGCCAGCAGAGTGGGACTAGGCGATACCTACGAGCAGTACTTC
TRBV6-5	many	-	TRBJ2-5	CASRHAGADQETQYF	TGTGCCAGCCGCCACGCCGGGGCCGATCAAGAGACCCAGTACTTC
TRBV5-4	few	-	TRBJ2-7	CASSLAGLNEQYF	TGTGCCAGCAGCTTGGCAGGGCTCAACGAGCAGTACTTC
TRBV7-2	many	TRBD2	TRBJ2-5	CASSTLSGLGTQYF	TGTGCCAGCAGCACCCTTAGCGGGTTAGGGACCCAGTACTTC
TRBV24-1	many	TRBD1	TRBJ2-3	CATSDFTGGGDTQYF	TGTGCCACCAGTGACTTTACAGGGGGCGGAGATACGCAGTATTTT
TRBV20-1	many	-	TRBJ1-2	CSASSGTTIYGYTF	TGCAGTGCTAGTTCTGGGACGACCATCTATGGCTACACCTTC
TRBV12-3/TRBV12-4	many	-	TRBJ1-5	CASSQGSNQPQHF	TGTGCCAGCAGCCAGGGGAGCAATCAGCCCCAGCATTTT
TRBV4-3	many	-	TRBJ2-7	CASSQAGSEQYF	TGCGCCAGCAGCCAAGCAGGATCTGAGCAGTACTTC
TRBV15	-	-	TRBJ1-2	CATSTLPGDGYTF	TGTGCCACCAGCACCCTCCCAGGGGATGGCTACACCTTC
TRBV7-2	many	-	TRBJ2-2	CASSRRALDTGELFF	TGTGCCAGCAGCCGCAGGGCCTTGGACACCGGGGAGCTGTTTTTT
TRBV30	few	-	TRBJ2-7	CAWSRLQASSYEQYF	TGTGCCTGGAGTCGGCTGCAGGCGAGCTCCTACGAGCAGTACTTC
TRBV29-1	many	TRBD2	TRBJ2-1	CSVERLLAGNNEQFF	TGCAGCGTTGAAAGGCTGCTAGCGGGAAACAATGAGCAGTTCTTC
TRBV20-1	many	-	TRBJ1-3	CSASRGDSVSGNTIYF	TGCAGTGCTAGCCGTGGGGACTCAGTCTCTGGAAACACCATATATTTT
TRBV7-2	few	-	TRBJ2-7	CASSFRTGDEQYF	TGTGCCAGCAGCTTTCGGACGGGAGACGAGCAGTACTTC
TRBV6-2/TRBV6-3	many	-	TRBJ1-2	CASSYLDAGQGYTF	TGTGCCAGCAGTTACCTGGACGCCGGCCAGGGCTACACCTTC
TRBV10-3	many	-	TRBJ2-1	CAISEPDSYNEQFF	TGTGCCATCAGTGAACCAGACTCCTACAATGAGCAGTTCTTC
TRBV7-6	many	-	TRBJ2-1	CASSLADEQFF	TGTGCCAGCAGCCTAGCCGATGAGCAGTTCTTC
TRBV12-3/TRBV12-4	many	TRBD2	TRBJ2-1	CASSPRTSGNEQFF	TGTGCCAGCAGTCCGAGGACTAGCGGCAATGAGCAGTTCTTC
TRBV30	many	-	TRBJ2-7	CAWTPAQAYEQYF	TGTGCCTGGACACCAGCGCAGGCCTACGAGCAGTACTTC
TRBV3-1	many	TRBD2	TRBJ2-4	CASSRNSGLAGGPRNIQYF	TGTGCCAGCAGCCGAAATTCAGGACTAGCGGGAGGGCCAAGGAACATTCAGTACTTC
TRBV5-6	few	-	TRBJ2-4	CASSSVGAPQVRIAKNIQYF	TGTGCCAGCAGCTCCGTCGGGGCCCCCCAGGTACGGATAGCCAAAAACATTCAGTACTTC
TRBV30	few	-	TRBJ2-7	CAWGWDNYEQYF	TGTGCCTGGGGCTGGGATAACTACGAGCAGTACTTC
TRBV18	many	-	TRBJ2-7	CASSGVGGEQYF	TGTGCCAGCTCGGGAGTGGGAGGCGAGCAGTACTTC
TRBV20-1	-	-	TRBJ2-3	CSAKEGALRGGTDTQYF	TGCAGTGCTAAAGAGGGGGCGCTCAGGGGGGGCACAGATACGCAGTATTTT
TRBV7-6	-	-	TRBJ2-1	CASSSPRGGGPGEQFF	TGTGCCAGCAGCTCACCCAGGGGGGGAGGGCCGGGTGAGCAGTTCTTC
TRBV10-3	many	TRBD2	TRBJ2-2	CAISDPGTINTGELFF	TGTGCCATCAGTGATCCCGGGACTATTAACACCGGGGAGCTGTTTTTT
TRBV5-4	few	TRBD2	TRBJ2-3	CASSEGRTSGTNTDTQYF	TGTGCCAGCAGCGAAGGCCGGACTAGCGGGACGAACACAGATACGCAGTATTTT